The entry below gives a single TCR beta chain sequence along with its context. V was trimmed by 2 bases and J by 3 bases, leaving 17 bases between them. The germline CDR1 and CDR2 sequences are SGDLS and YYNGEE. There are 16 residues in the CDR3. The sample belongs to a study of T cell clonotyping in hematopoietic cell transplantation. Sequencing used immunoSEQ multiplex PCR; TCRdb keeps in-frame clones, though not all of them. Of roughly 15,000 clones listed, about 84% are singletons. The J gene is TRBJ1-1, the V gene TRBV9; D is undetermined. This receptor was identified in a male patient aged 55 to 69 who had an allogeneic stem cell transplant from a related donor, so the T cells may come from the graft donor. Some clones in this sample may be carry-over from other donors' samples. The specimen comprised PBMCs, sampled 100 days after allogeneic stem cell transplant. In nucleotides, the CDR3 is TGTGCCAGCAGCGTGTCCAGTCATCTTAGGGACACTGAAGCTTTCTTT. Protein: CASSVSSHLRDTEAFF.